Following are 20 T cell receptor beta chains from one sample sequenced in a study of long-term antiretroviral therapy in people with HIV. Runs used v3.0 of the immunoSEQ assay and were done at survey level. Only in-frame clones appear in the TCRdb table, and some are missing; sequencing was by immunoSEQ multiplex PCR. The data contain roughly 14,000 clones, 88% of them singletons. Specimen: unsorted PBMCs, collected 2.2 to 2.4 years before starting antiretroviral therapy. The receptors shown here come from a woman aged 30 to 39 with HIV.

The chain recombines TRBV5-1 with TRBJ2-3, with a possible D match to TRBD2 (6 bases). This CDR3 comprises 16 residues. The germline gives CDR1 SGHRS, CDR2 YFSETQ. V lost 4 bases and J 0 bases, leaving 15 bases between the germline ends. CDR3 sequence reads: CASSPPLEGSTDTQYF. CDR3 coding DNA: TGCGCCAGCAGCCCCCCTCTGGAGGGGAGCACAGATACGCAGTATTTT.

The genes are TRBV11-1 and TRBJ2-7; D remains unclear. CDR1 and CDR2 from the germline V gene are SGHAT and FQDESV (reference sequence). The V and J ends lost 5 bases and 2 bases respectively, with 7 bases between them. The CDR3 length is 12 residues. The CDR3 protein is CASSVPPYEQYF. The CDR3 DNA is TGTGCCAGCAGCGTACCTCCCTACGAGCAGTACTTC.

The V and J genes are TRBV27 and TRBJ2-7, with D perhaps matching TRBD1 or TRBD2 (5 bases each). The CDR3 loop spans 16 amino acids. Germline assignment: CDR1 MNHEY and CDR2 SMNVEV (reference sequence). V lost 0 bases to trimming and J lost 4 bases, with 16 bases between them. CDR3 bases: TGTGCCAGCAGTTTATCGATGGGGCTGGGGGATTACGAGCAGTACTTC. Encoded protein: CASSLSMGLGDYEQYF.

The chain carries TRBV13 and TRBJ1-1, with 10 bases fitting TRBD1. Trimming at V came to 5 bases and at J to 2 bases, leaving 8 bases not matched to a gene. The CDR3 runs 16 residues. Germline CDR1 and CDR2: PRHDT and FYEKMQ (reference sequence). The CDR3 sequence is CASSQPGTGANTEAFF. As DNA, the CDR3 is TGTGCCAGCAGCCAACCAGGGACAGGGGCTAACACTGAAGCTTTCTTT.

The chain has TRBV5-6 and TRBJ2-5; 9 bases match TRBD2. Germline lookup yields CDR1 SGHDT and CDR2 YYEEEE. Trimming cost V 3 bases and J 2 bases; bases outside gene matches: 11. The CDR3 extends over 17 amino acids. The CDR3 DNA sequence: TGTGCCAGCAGCTCACTCCGACTAGCGGTAGGGCAAGAGACCCAGTACTTC. Its protein is CASSSLRLAVGQETQYF.

This chain connects TRBV10-3 to TRBJ1-3; 11 nucleotides match TRBD1. J lost 4 bases, V lost 4 bases, and 6 bases had no gene match. The CDR3 runs to 16 residues. CDR1 is ENHRY, CDR2 SYGVKD, per germline. CDR3 loop: CAISGPGQGGGNTIYF. CDR3 nucleotide sequence: TGTGCCATCAGTGGACCGGGACAGGGGGGGGGAAACACCATATATTTT.

The genes are TRBV15 and TRBJ1-1; D gene unclear. The germline V gene has CDR1 LNHNV and CDR2 YYDKDF (reference sequence). The length of the CDR3 is 17 residues. The V gene lost 0 bases and the J gene lost 1 base, with 15 bases spanning the gap. The CDR3 here is CATSRDPARPKNTEAFF. The CDR3 region has the DNA TGTGCCACCAGCAGAGACCCGGCGAGGCCCAAGAACACTGAAGCTTTCTTT.

The V gene is TRBV5-1, the J gene TRBJ2-3, with 8 bases fitting TRBD2. This CDR3 spans 18 amino acids. Germline CDR1 reads SGHRS; CDR2 reads YFSETQ. V dropped 2 bases and J dropped 0; count of bases not matched to a gene: 11. DNA for the CDR3: TGCGCCAGCAGCTTTGGAAGGGTTAGCGGGGCTAGCACAGATACGCAGTATTTT. This codes for CASSFGRVSGASTDTQYF. The full variable domain, with the rest looked up from reference TRBV5-1 and TRBJ2-3, is KAGVTQTPRYLIKTRGQQVTLSCSPISGHRSVSWYQQTPGQGLQFLFEYFSETQRNKGNFPGRFSGRQFSNSRSEMNVSTLELGDSALYLCASSFGRVSGASTDTQYFGPGTRLTVL.

J is TRBJ2-7 and V is TRBV10-1, with D possibly being TRBD1 (6 bases). From germline, CDR1 is WNHNN and CDR2 SYGVQD (reference sequence). The CDR3 runs 12 residues. Trimming stripped 3 bases from V and 6 bases from J, with 9 bases between. The CDR3, as DNA: TGCGCCAGCAGTGAAGGGGGTGGCGAGCAGTACTTC. Residues: CASSEGGGEQYF.

The CDR3 nucleotides read TGTGCCAGCAGCATTGACGGACGGAAACATCAGCCCCAGCATTTT. As protein: CASSIDGRKHQPQHF. The chain links TRBV5-6 to TRBJ1-5; D remains ambiguous. The ends were cut back, 4 bases at V and 5 bases at J, with 16 bases in the middle. This CDR3 contains 15 residues. The V gene's germline CDR1 is SGHDT and CDR2 YYEEEE.

The CDR3 DNA is TGTGCCAGCAGGTCGGGAATTCGAGGGGACTATGGCTACACCTTC. Translated, it gives CASRSGIRGDYGYTF. This chain connects TRBV5-4 to TRBJ1-2, with D perhaps matching TRBD1 (5 bases). Germline values: CDR1 SGHNT, CDR2 YYREEE (reference sequence). This CDR3 has 15 residues. V gave up 5 bases and J gave up 3 bases, with 17 bases separating them.

V gene TRBV15 combines with J gene TRBJ2-2, with 12 positions matching TRBD1. The CDR3 contains 16 residues. Germline trimming cut 2 bases from V and 6 bases from J; bases unmatched to any gene: 4. Germline V gene sequence: CDR1 LNHNV, CDR2 YYDKDF (reference sequence). The CDR3 coding sequence is TGTGCCACCAGCAGACCGGGACAGGGGGCGTCCGGGGAGCTGTTTTTT. Encoded protein: CATSRPGQGASGELFF.

V is TRBV29-1 and J is TRBJ2-1; D is perhaps TRBD1 (5 bases). The CDR3 extends over 11 amino acids. Trimming left V 6 bases short and J 10 bases short, with 13 bases between. CDR1 and CDR2 from the germline V gene are SQVTM and ANQGSEA. Here the CDR3 reads CSVPLGREQFF. The CDR3 DNA reads as TGCAGCGTGCCCCTGGGGCGGGAGCAGTTCTTC.

The chain is built from TRBV30 and TRBJ2-1, with TRBD2 as a possible D gene (5 bases). Germline lookup yields CDR1 GTSNPN and CDR2 SVGIG (reference sequence). The CDR3 has 15 residues. The V and J ends lost 1 base and 0 bases respectively, with 10 bases between them. CDR3 in DNA: TGTGCCTGGAGTGGAGCTCGGGGCTCCTACAATGAGCAGTTCTTC. This translates into CAWSGARGSYNEQFF.

The V call is TRBV5-6, the J call TRBJ1-2; D gene unclear. With 4 bases removed from V and 4 bases from J, the gap between germline ends came to 8 bases. Germline lookup yields CDR1 SGHDT and CDR2 YYEEEE. The CDR3 is 12 amino acids. The CDR3 loop reads CASSASSYGYTF. The CDR3 bases are TGTGCCAGCAGCGCCTCTAGCTATGGCTACACCTTC. Drawing the rest from reference TRBV5-6 and TRBJ1-2, the complete variable domain is DAGVTQSPTHLIKTRGQQVTLRCSPKSGHDTVSWYQQALGQGPQFIFQYYEEEERQRGNFPDRFSGHQFPNYSSELNVNALLLGDSALYLCASSASSYGYTFGSGTRLTVV.

The chain links TRBV6-1 to TRBJ2-2; D is tentatively TRBD1 or TRBD2 (5 bases each). CDR1 MNHNS and CDR2 SASEGT come from the germline V gene. Trimming left V 7 bases short and J 3 bases short, with 15 bases between. This CDR3 has 15 amino acids. This chain's CDR3 is CASKRPGRDTGELFF. The DNA of the CDR3 is TGTGCCAGCAAGAGACCGGGACGGGACACCGGGGAGCTGTTTTTT.

V and J are TRBV19 and TRBJ1-5; D is unresolved. Trimming took 3 bases from V and 5 from J, leaving 20 bases between them. The CDR3 contains 17 residues. Germline V gene sequence: CDR1 LNHDA, CDR2 SQIVND (reference sequence). The CDR3 DNA reads TGTGCCAGTAGTATTAATCTATCTCCCTGGGGAGATCAGCCCCAGCATTTT. It codes for CASSINLSPWGDQPQHF.

CDR3 residues: CASSLSESSYNEQFF. CDR3 nucleotide sequence: TGTGCCAGCAGCTTATCGGAGAGCTCCTACAATGAGCAGTTCTTC. The chain links TRBV7-9 to TRBJ2-1, with D unresolved. The CDR3 extends over 15 amino acids. Germline values: CDR1 SEHNR, CDR2 FQNEAQ (reference sequence). Trimming removed 2 bases from V and 0 bases from J, with 8 bases in between.

This clone was detected only once. The CDR3 region is CASSLGGPSRQPQHF. The CDR3 region has the DNA TGTGCCAGCAGCTTGGGGGGACCCTCCAGGCAGCCCCAGCATTTT. The chain uses TRBV5-5 and TRBJ1-5, with a possible D match to TRBD1 (5 bases). Germline lookup yields CDR1 SGHKS and CDR2 YYEKEE (reference sequence). The CDR3 sequence is 15 residues long. Trimming stripped 0 bases from V and 7 bases from J, with 14 bases between.

This clone was picked up a small number of times. The chain has TRBV6-4 and TRBJ1-1, with D tentatively TRBD1 (6 bases). CDR3 length: 14 amino acids. In germline, CDR1 is MRHNA, CDR2 SNTAGT. V was pared by 4 bases and J by 1 base, with 10 bases between. The CDR3 nucleotides read TGTGCCAGCAGTGCCATAGGGGGGAACACTGAAGCTTTCTTT. Its translation is CASSAIGGNTEAFF.